This passage covers 24 T cell receptor beta chains from one sample sequenced in a study of blood T cells in healthy people across ages. A second PCR, run for about 7 to 11 cycles, used a sample-barcoded 5' primer plus a J-beta primer mix. TCRdb independently ran MiXCR on the 5' RACE reads; one entry per CDR3 protein. The sample lists about a million distinct CDR3 sequences; under 40% were seen once. Sequences were obtained from blood. These receptors were collected from a man aged 18-30 years in good health.

This clonotype came up a few times. The chain carries TRBV7-2 and TRBJ2-6; no reliable D call. V was pared by 2 bases and J by 2 bases, with 13 bases between. CDR3 size: 17 residues. Germline lookup yields CDR1 SGHTA and CDR2 FQGNSA. DNA of the CDR3: TGTGCCAGCAGCTTAAGTCTAAGGAGCGCTGGGGCCAACGTCCTGACTTTC. This sequence encodes CASSLSLRSAGANVLTF.

V usage is TRBV7-9 and J usage is TRBJ1-2; 8 bases fit TRBD1. This CDR3 is built from 15 residues. In germline, CDR1 is SEHNR, CDR2 FQNEAQ (reference sequence). Trimming cost V 5 bases and J 8 bases; bases outside gene matches: 13. CDR3 protein: CASSNTGGPFRGYTF. The DNA for the CDR3 is TGTGCCAGCAGCAATACAGGGGGTCCTTTTCGAGGCTACACCTTC.

The chain employs TRBV24-1 and TRBJ2-2, with D unclear. Germline CDR1 KGHDR, CDR2 SFDVKD. The germline V and J ends were trimmed by 6 bases and 2 bases, with 6 bases remaining between them. The length of the CDR3 is 13 residues. The DNA for the CDR3 is TGTGCCACCAGTTGGGGTAACACCGGGGAGCTGTTTTTT. It translates to CATSWGNTGELFF.

This clonotype has only one observation. This chain uses TRBV20-1 with TRBJ1-5; D perhaps matches TRBD1 (6 bases). V was cut by 5 bases and J by 0 bases, with 17 bases left in between. The CDR3 sequence is 16 residues long. CDR1 and CDR2 (germline): DFQATT, SNEGSKA (reference sequence). DNA for the CDR3: TGCAGTGCTCGTCCCGGGACACCGTATAGCAATCAGCCCCAGCATTTT. It encodes CSARPGTPYSNQPQHF.

On this clonotype: This sequence may be a read error, since a much larger clone differs from it by one base. The CDR3 spells CASSPQPGTHNEQFF. The CDR3 region has the DNA TGCGCCAGCAGCCCCCAACCAGGGACCCACAATGAGCAGTTCTTC. This sequence joins TRBV4-3 and TRBJ2-1, with D possibly being TRBD1 or TRBD2 (5 bases each). This CDR3 has 15 residues. V was pared by 4 bases and J by 5 bases, with 15 bases between. Germline assignment: CDR1 LGHNA and CDR2 YSLEER.

This clonotype was recorded a few times. This CDR3 is CSARETGGLGYTF. CDR3 coding DNA: TGCAGTGCTAGAGAAACAGGGGGTCTCGGCTACACCTTC. This chain connects TRBV20-1 to TRBJ1-2, with 8 bases fitting TRBD1. V shed 0 bases, J shed 8 bases, and the junction held 5 bases outside the gene matches. This CDR3 is built from 13 residues. Looked up from germline, CDR1 is DFQATT and CDR2 is SNEGSKA (reference sequence).

The rearrangement joins TRBV4-3 to TRBJ1-2; D gene uncertain. V lost 0 bases to trimming and J lost 3 bases, with 17 bases between them. The CDR3 is made up of 17 amino acids. CDR1 LGHNA and CDR2 YSLEER come from the germline V gene. CDR3 nucleotide sequence: TGCGCCAGCAGCCAAGAAAAGGTTGGAGCGCGCGACTATGGCTACACCTTC. Protein sequence: CASSQEKVGARDYGYTF.

The chain uses TRBV6-2 or TRBV6-3 and TRBJ1-2, with TRBD1 identical over 9 bases. After removal of 5 bases from V and 5 bases from J, the junction contained 9 bases not matched to a gene. Germline V gene data show CDR1 as MNHEY and CDR2 as SVGEGT. The CDR3 has 15 amino acids. In DNA form, the CDR3 reads TGTGCCAGCAGTCACCGTGGGACAGGGTCATATGGCTACACCTTC. It translates to CASSHRGTGSYGYTF.

This clonotype was counted only a few times. The chain links TRBV4-3 to TRBJ1-2; the D gene is possibly TRBD1 (5 bases). The germline V gene has CDR1 LGHNA and CDR2 YSLEER. The CDR3 contains 14 residues. Trimming removed 1 base from V and 2 bases from J, with 8 bases in between. The CDR3 reads CASSQGTQNYGYTF. CDR3 DNA sequence: TGCGCCAGCAGCCAAGGGACACAGAACTATGGCTACACCTTC.

This clonotype came up a few times. V and J are TRBV3-1 and TRBJ2-3, with TRBD2 identical over 11 bases. This CDR3 contains 16 residues. V gave up 4 bases and J gave up 2 bases; unmatched junction bases: 5. CDR1 and CDR2 from the germline V gene are LGHDT and YNNKEL (reference sequence). The chain's CDR3 is CASSRSSGGATDTQYF. DNA of the CDR3: TGTGCCAGCAGCCGGAGTAGCGGGGGGGCCACAGATACGCAGTATTTT.

This clonotype has just a few counts. The chain links TRBV5-1 to TRBJ2-5; D remains ambiguous. The DNA end is more similar to TRBJ2-7, so the J call may be wrong. Germline V lookup: CDR1 SGHRS, CDR2 YFSETQ. The CDR3 sequence is 14 residues long. CDR3 amino acids: CASSLELETGEQYF. In DNA, the CDR3 is TGCGCCAGCAGCCTGGAATTGGAGACGGGCGAGCAGTACTTC.

The CDR3 loop is CASTWSYKETQYF. CDR3 nucleotide sequence: TGTGCCAGCACCTGGAGCTACAAAGAGACCCAGTACTTC. J is TRBJ2-5 and V is TRBV2; no reliable D call. Germline V CDR1 and CDR2: SNHLY, FYNNEI. Trimming removed 7 bases from V and 3 bases from J, with 12 bases in between. There are 13 residues in the CDR3.

This clonotype was seen a few times. This chain uses TRBV4-3 with TRBJ1-1, with D maybe TRBD1 (6 bases). Between the trimmed V and J ends, which lost 4 bases and 5 bases, there was a span of 17 bases. The CDR3 contains 15 residues. Germline V gene sequence: CDR1 LGHNA, CDR2 YSLEER. Written as DNA, the CDR3 is TGCGCCAGCAGCCGAGATGGAGGGGGAAAAACTGAAGCTTTCTTT. Translation: CASSRDGGGKTEAFF.

The V call is TRBV4-3, the J call TRBJ1-4, with a tentative D call TRBD1 (6 bases). CDR3 length: 14 amino acids. Germline loops: CDR1 LGHNA, CDR2 YSLEER. V shed 2 bases and J shed 10 bases, with 14 bases lying between them. The CDR3 DNA reads TGCGCCAGCAGCCAAAGACAGCCGGGGGCAAAACTGTTTTTT. It yields the protein CASSQRQPGAKLFF.

The V gene is TRBV27, the J gene TRBJ2-2; maybe TRBD1 (6 bases). V was shortened by 5 bases and J by 5 bases, with 21 bases between the two germline ends. Per the germline V gene, CDR1 is MNHEY and CDR2 is SMNVEV (reference sequence). There are 17 residues in the CDR3. The CDR3 DNA follows: TGTGCCAGCAGTCCCCTCCTTTTGTGGGGGCGGACCGGGGAGCTGTTTTTT. Encoded protein: CASSPLLLWGRTGELFF.

The chain uses TRBV29-1 and TRBJ2-5; maybe TRBD2 (5 bases). CDR3 length equals 17 residues. Trimming pared 1 base from V and 3 bases from J, leaving 21 bases between. The germline gives CDR1 SQVTM, CDR2 ANQGSEA. CDR3 DNA sequence: TGCAGCGTTGAAGTCTCTGCTGGTGGTAGCGTTAAAGAGACCCAGTACTTC. Translated, it gives CSVEVSAGGSVKETQYF. Together with reference TRBV29-1 and TRBJ2-5, the CDR3 gives the full variable domain: SAVISQKPSRDICQRGTSLTIQCQVDSQVTMMFWYRQQPGQSLTLIATANQGSEATYESGFVIDKFPISRPNLTFSTLTVSNMSPEDSSIYLCSVEVSAGGSVKETQYFGPGTRLLVL.

This clonotype was seen more than once but under ten times. CDR3: CASSQKSQMATNEKLFF. The DNA for the CDR3 is TGCGCCAGCAGCCAAAAAAGCCAGATGGCAACTAATGAAAAACTGTTTTTT. The genes are TRBV4-3 and TRBJ1-4; D unclear. The CDR3 runs 17 residues. Germline V lookup: CDR1 LGHNA, CDR2 YSLEER. V was shortened by 2 bases and J by 0 bases, with 13 bases between the two germline ends.

J is TRBJ1-1 and V is TRBV4-2; the D gene is possibly TRBD1 (5 bases). Germline V gene sequence: CDR1 LGHNA, CDR2 YNFKEQ. The CDR3 has 16 residues. V was pared by 5 bases and J by 0 bases, with 16 bases between. In nucleotides, the CDR3 is TGTGCCAGCAGCGGGGACCCCCGGGCCATGAACACTGAAGCTTTCTTT. It codes for CASSGDPRAMNTEAFF.

This clonotype was counted only a few times. The rearrangement joins TRBV7-2 to TRBJ1-1; no firm D call. Germline loops: CDR1 SGHTA, CDR2 FQGNSA. CDR3 length: 13 amino acids. V was trimmed by 4 bases and J by 5 bases, leaving 11 bases between them. CDR3 nucleotides: TGTGCCAGCAGCTCCAAAGGGAGAACTGAAGCTTTCTTT. Its translation: CASSSKGRTEAFF.

A note on this clonotype: Germline and junction disagree at one end, which may indicate a read error. The rearrangement links TRBV9 to TRBJ1-4; D gene uncertain. CDR1 is SGDLS and CDR2 is YYNGEE in the germline V gene. This CDR3 is built from 13 residues. CDR3 protein: CTSSPHSPGKLFF. CDR3 sequence (DNA): TGTACCAGCAGCCCCCATAGCCCCGGCAAACTGTTTTTT.

This clonotype was seen only a few times. This sequence joins TRBV12-3 or TRBV12-4 and TRBJ2-1; D uncertain. Deletions cut 5 bases from V and 7 bases from J, with 12 bases between. CDR3 length equals 13 residues. CDR3 sequence: CASSPLGSNEQFF. CDR3 DNA sequence: TGTGCCAGCAGTCCCCTTGGGTCGAATGAGCAGTTCTTC.

The chain couples TRBV7-2 to TRBJ2-3; possible D gene TRBD2, 6 bases. From germline, CDR1 is SGHTA and CDR2 FQGNSA. The V end was cut by 3 bases, the J end by 0 bases, with 19 bases between. CDR3 size: 18 residues. The CDR3 is CASSFPGTGRFSTDTQYF. The CDR3 DNA follows: TGTGCCAGCAGCTTCCCCGGGACTGGGCGATTTAGCACAGATACGCAGTATTTT.

Only one count was recorded for this clonotype. This chain joins TRBV20-1 and TRBJ2-4; 9 nucleotides agree with TRBD2. The assigned J gene may be wrong: the sequence end matches TRBJ2-7 better. This CDR3 contains 15 residues. CDR1 and CDR2 (germline): DFQATT, SNEGSKA (reference sequence). The CDR3 is CSARDPSGASYEQYF. As DNA, the CDR3 is TGCAGTGCTAGAGATCCTAGCGGGGCCTCCTACGAGCAGTACTTC.

V gene TRBV20-1 combines with J gene TRBJ1-4; D may be TRBD1 (5 bases). This CDR3 is built from 15 residues. Germline assignment: CDR1 DFQATT and CDR2 SNEGSKA (reference sequence). Trimming stripped 3 bases from V and 4 bases from J, with 15 bases between. CDR3 sequence reads: CSASYRDRGNEKLFF. DNA for the CDR3: TGCAGTGCTAGTTACCGGGACCGTGGTAATGAAAAACTGTTTTTT.